A single count supports the clone carrying this TCR beta chain. Its antigen remains unknown. The genomic DNA of each subset was split evenly across several immunoSEQ plates. Produced via immunoSEQ multiplex PCR; TCRdb's table is partial and in-frame only. The data show about 480,000 clones, 75% to 85% seen once. The source of the sample is a study of shared clonotypes between healthy human individuals. Whole-study context: Participating donors consisted of a couple of women and a few men aged 18 to 49. Study findings and constraints: Enrolling few donors narrowed the genetic and exposure-history diversity that was represented.

Free of recent acute infections or vaccinations, the donors were healthy HIV-negative adults. The germline CDR1 and CDR2 sequences are SGHRS and YFSETQ. Trimming stripped 0 bases from V and 7 bases from J, with 8 bases between. The CDR3 covers 14 residues. The sequence came from a woman aged 40 to 50 in good health. Some clones in this sample may be carry-over from other donors' samples. The sample was PBMCs. V usage is TRBV5-1 and J usage is TRBJ1-6, with D hard to call. The CDR3 region is CASSLVSANSPLHF. DNA for the CDR3: TGCGCCAGCAGCTTGGTGTCCGCGAATTCACCCCTCCACTTT.